This TCR beta chain is from a study of blood T cells in healthy people across ages. Germline loops: CDR1 MNHNY, CDR2 SVGAGI (reference sequence). This CDR3 contains 16 residues. Trimming took 0 bases from V and 13 from J; bases not matched to a gene: 15. The authors isolated at least 6.5 million PBMCs per sample. A J-beta primer mix and a sample-barcoded 5' primer were used in a second PCR of about 7 to 11 cycles. Each CDR3 protein gets one entry after TCRdb re-called the 5' RACE reads with MiXCR. The repertoire holds roughly 1,800,000 distinct CDR3 sequences, with around half as singletons. V and J are TRBV6-6 and TRBJ2-1, with 7 positions matching TRBD2. This clonotype originated in a woman aged 40 to 50 in good health. The specimen was blood. CDR3 DNA sequence: TGTGCCAGCAGTTACTCGACAACGAAGGGGCGGGAGACCCAGTTCTTC. Its translation is CASSYSTTKGRETQFF.